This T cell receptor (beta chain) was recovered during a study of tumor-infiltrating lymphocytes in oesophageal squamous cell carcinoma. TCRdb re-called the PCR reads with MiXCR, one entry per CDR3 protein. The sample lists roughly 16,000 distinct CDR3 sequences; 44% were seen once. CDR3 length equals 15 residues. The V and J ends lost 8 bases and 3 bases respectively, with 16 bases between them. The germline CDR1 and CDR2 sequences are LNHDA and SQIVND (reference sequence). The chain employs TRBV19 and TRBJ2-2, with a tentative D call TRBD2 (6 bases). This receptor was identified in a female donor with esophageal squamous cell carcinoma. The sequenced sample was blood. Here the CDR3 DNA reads TGTGCCAGTGTCCCCACGGGAGCCTACACCGGGGAGCTGTTTTTT. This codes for CASVPTGAYTGELFF.